This T cell receptor (beta chain) was obtained from a study of blood T cells in healthy people across ages. Study overall: Capturing about one barcoded beta molecule per two T cells was achieved by template switching.

The donors, healthy Caucasians from Russia, were aged roughly 6 to 100. Isolation of PBMCs gave at least 7 million cells per sample. For the second PCR, which ran for about 7 to 12 cycles, a sample-barcoded 5' primer and a J-beta primer mix were used. Each CDR3 protein gets one entry after TCRdb re-called the 5' RACE reads with MiXCR. The sample has fewer than 800,000 distinct CDR3 sequences, approximately 49% seen once; the top ten hold 30% to 40%. With 3 bases clipped from V and 6 bases from J, the junction kept 10 bases outside the gene matches. This CDR3 is 14 amino acids long. Germline-derived CDR1 and CDR2 are SQVTM and ANQGSEA. Comments on this clonotype: What it binds is not known.

Study-wide results and caveats: With naive T cell percentage, TCR beta diversity showed a strong correlation.

The sequence was obtained from an older woman in good health. J is TRBJ1-1 and V is TRBV29-1; 7 bases fit TRBD1. What was sequenced was blood. This CDR3 reads CSVERQGANAEAFF. The CDR3 DNA reads as TGCAGCGTTGAGAGACAGGGAGCAAACGCTGAAGCTTTCTTT.